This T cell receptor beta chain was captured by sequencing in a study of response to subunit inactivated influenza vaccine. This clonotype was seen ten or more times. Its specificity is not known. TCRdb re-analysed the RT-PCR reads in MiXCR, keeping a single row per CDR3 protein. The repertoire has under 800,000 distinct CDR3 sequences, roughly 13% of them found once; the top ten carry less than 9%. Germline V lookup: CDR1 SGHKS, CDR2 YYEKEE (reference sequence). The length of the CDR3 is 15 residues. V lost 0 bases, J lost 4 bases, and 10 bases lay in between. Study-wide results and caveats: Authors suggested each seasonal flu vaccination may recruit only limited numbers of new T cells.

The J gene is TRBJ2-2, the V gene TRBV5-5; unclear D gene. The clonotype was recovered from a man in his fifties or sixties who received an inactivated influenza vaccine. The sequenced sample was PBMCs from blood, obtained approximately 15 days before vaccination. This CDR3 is CASSLGREGTGELFF. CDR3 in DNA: TGTGCCAGCAGCTTGGGGCGTGAAGGCACCGGGGAGCTGTTTTTT. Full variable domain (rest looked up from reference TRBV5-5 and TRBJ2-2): DAGVTQSPTHLIKTRGQQVTLRCSPISGHKSVSWYQQVLGQGPQFIFQYYEKEERGRGNFPDRFSARQFPNYSSELNVNALLLGDSALYLCASSLGREGTGELFFGEGSRLTVL.